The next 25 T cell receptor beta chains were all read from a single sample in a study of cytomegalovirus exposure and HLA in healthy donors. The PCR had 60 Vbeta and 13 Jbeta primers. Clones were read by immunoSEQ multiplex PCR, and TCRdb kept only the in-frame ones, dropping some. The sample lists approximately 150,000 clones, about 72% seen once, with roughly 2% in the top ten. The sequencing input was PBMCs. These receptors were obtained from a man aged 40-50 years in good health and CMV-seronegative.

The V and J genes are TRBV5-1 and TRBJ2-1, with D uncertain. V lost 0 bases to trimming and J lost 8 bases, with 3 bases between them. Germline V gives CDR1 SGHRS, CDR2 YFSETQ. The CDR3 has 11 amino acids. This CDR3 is CASSLGHEQFF. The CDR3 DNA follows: TGCGCCAGCAGCTTGGGGCATGAGCAGTTCTTC.

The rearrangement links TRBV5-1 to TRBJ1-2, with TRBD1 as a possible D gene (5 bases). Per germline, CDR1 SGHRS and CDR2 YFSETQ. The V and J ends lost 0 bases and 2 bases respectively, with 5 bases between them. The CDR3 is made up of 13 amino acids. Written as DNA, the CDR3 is TGCGCCAGCAGCTTGGGACAGAACTATGGCTACACCTTC. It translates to CASSLGQNYGYTF.

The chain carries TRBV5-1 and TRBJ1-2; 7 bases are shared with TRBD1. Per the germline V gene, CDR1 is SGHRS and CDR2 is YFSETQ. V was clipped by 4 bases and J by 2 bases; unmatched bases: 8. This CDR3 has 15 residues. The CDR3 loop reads CASSLGRGGNYGYTF. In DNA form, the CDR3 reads TGCGCCAGCAGCCTAGGAAGAGGGGGCAACTATGGCTACACCTTC.

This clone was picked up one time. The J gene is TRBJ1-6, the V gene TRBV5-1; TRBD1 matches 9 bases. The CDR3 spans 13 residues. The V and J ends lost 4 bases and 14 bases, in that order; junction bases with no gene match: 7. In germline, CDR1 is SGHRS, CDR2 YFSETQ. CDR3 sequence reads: CASSPGQGITLHF. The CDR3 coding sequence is TGCGCCAGCAGCCCAGGACAGGGGATCACCCTCCACTTT.

Here the CDR3 DNA reads TGCGCCAGCTCTAGCGGCAACACAGATACGCAGTATTTT. Translation gives CASSSGNTDTQYF. The chain carries TRBV10-1 and TRBJ2-3, with 7 bases identical to TRBD2. CDR1 WNHNN and CDR2 SYGVQD come from the germline V gene (reference sequence). This CDR3 is 13 amino acids long. The V gene end was trimmed by 8 bases and the J gene end by 2 bases; junction bases not matched to a gene: 4.

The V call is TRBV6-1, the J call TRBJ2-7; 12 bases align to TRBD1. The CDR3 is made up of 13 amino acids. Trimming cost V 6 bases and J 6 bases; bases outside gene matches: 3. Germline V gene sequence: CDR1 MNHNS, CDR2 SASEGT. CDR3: CASRGTGGFEQYF. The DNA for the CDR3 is TGTGCCAGCAGGGGGACAGGGGGCTTCGAGCAGTACTTC.

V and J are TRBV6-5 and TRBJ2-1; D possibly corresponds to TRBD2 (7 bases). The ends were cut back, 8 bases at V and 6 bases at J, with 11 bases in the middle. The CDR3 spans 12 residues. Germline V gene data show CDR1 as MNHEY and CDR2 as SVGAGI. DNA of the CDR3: TGTGCCAGCGAGGGGGGGCCCAATGAGCAGTTCTTC. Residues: CASEGGPNEQFF.

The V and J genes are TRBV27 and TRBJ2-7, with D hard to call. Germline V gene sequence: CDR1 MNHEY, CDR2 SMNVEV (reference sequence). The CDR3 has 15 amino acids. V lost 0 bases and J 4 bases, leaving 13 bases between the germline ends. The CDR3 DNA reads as TGTGCCAGCAGTTTATCGGGTCAAGCGCCTTACGAGCAGTACTTC. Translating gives CASSLSGQAPYEQYF.

In nucleotides, the CDR3 is TGTGCCAGCAGTGCCGCTTCTAGCTCCTACGAGCAGTACTTC. This codes for CASSAASSSYEQYF. The gene calls are TRBV2 and TRBJ2-7, with D unresolved. Trimming left V 4 bases short and J 0 bases short, with 10 bases between. This CDR3 has 14 amino acids. Germline lookup yields CDR1 SNHLY and CDR2 FYNNEI.

The CDR3 DNA is TGTGCCATCGACAGCTCCTATGGCTACACCTTC. This encodes CAIDSSYGYTF. The V and J genes are TRBV10-3 and TRBJ1-2; D may be TRBD1 (5 bases). Trimming shortened V by 8 bases and J by 4 bases, and 8 bases separated the two germline ends. The CDR3 contains 11 residues. Germline values: CDR1 ENHRY, CDR2 SYGVKD.

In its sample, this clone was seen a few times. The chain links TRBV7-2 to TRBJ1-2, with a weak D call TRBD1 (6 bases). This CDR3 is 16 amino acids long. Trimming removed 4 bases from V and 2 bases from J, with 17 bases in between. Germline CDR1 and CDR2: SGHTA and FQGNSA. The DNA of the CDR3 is TGTGCCAGCAGCTCCGTGGGGGGGCGCTTGAACTATGGCTACACCTTC. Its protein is CASSSVGGRLNYGYTF.

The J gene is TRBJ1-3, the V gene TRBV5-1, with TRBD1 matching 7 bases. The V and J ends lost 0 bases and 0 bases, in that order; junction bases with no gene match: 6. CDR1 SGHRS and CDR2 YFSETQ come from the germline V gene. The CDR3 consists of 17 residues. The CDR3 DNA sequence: TGCGCCAGCAGCTTGGTACGTCGACAGGGCTCTGGAAACACCATATATTTT. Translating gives CASSLVRRQGSGNTIYF.

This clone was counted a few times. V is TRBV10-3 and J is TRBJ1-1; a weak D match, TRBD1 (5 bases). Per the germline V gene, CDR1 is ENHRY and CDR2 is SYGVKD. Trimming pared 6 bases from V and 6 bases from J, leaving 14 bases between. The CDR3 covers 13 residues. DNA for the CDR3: TGTGCCATCAGGGCGACCGGGGACTCTGAAGCTTTCTTT. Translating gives CAIRATGDSEAFF.

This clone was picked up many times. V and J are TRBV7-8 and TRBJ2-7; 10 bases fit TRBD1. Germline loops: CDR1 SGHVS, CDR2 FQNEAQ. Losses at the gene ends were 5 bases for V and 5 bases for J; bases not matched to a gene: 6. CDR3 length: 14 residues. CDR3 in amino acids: CASSLGTGVNEQYF. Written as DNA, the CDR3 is TGTGCCAGCAGCCTGGGGACAGGGGTTAACGAGCAGTACTTC.

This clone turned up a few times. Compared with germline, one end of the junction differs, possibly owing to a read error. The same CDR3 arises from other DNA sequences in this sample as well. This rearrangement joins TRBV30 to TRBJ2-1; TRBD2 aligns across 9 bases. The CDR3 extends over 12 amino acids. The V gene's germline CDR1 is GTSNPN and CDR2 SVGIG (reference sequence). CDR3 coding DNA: TGTGCCTGGAGTGGGGGCGGGAGGGCCTTGATCTTC. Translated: CAWSGGGRALIF. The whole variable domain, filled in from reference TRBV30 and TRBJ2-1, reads SQTIHQWPATLVQPVGSPLSLECTVEGTSNPNLYWYRQAAGRGLQLLFYSVGIGQISSEVPQNLSASRPQDRQFILSSKKLLLSDSGFYLCAWSGGGRALIFGPGTRLTVL.

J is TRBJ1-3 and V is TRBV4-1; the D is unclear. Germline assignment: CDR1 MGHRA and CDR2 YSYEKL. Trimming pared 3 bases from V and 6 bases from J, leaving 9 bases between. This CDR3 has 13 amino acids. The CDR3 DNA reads TGCGCCAGCAGCCAGGCTCTTGCAAACACCATATATTTT. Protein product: CASSQALANTIYF.

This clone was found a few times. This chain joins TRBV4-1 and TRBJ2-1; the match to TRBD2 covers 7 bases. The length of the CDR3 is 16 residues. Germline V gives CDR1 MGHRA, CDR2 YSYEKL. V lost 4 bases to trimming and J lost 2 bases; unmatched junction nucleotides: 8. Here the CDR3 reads CASSLGGGEAYNEQFF. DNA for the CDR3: TGCGCCAGCAGCCTTGGGGGAGGGGAAGCCTACAATGAGCAGTTCTTC.

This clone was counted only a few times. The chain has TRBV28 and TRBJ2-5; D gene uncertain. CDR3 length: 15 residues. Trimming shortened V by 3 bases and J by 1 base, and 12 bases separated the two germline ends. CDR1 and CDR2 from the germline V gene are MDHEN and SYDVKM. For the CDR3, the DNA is TGTGCCAGCAGTTTTCAGGCCGATTTCCAAGAGACCCAGTACTTC. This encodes CASSFQADFQETQYF.

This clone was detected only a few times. CDR3 in amino acids: CASSQVGGSEKLFF. The DNA for the CDR3 is TGCGCCAGCAGCCAAGTAGGAGGGTCGGAAAAACTGTTTTTT. The chain has TRBV4-1 and TRBJ1-4; D gene ambiguous. Deletions cut 1 base from V and 8 bases from J, with 11 bases between. The CDR3 runs to 14 residues. Germline V gene lookup returns CDR1 MGHRA and CDR2 YSYEKL.

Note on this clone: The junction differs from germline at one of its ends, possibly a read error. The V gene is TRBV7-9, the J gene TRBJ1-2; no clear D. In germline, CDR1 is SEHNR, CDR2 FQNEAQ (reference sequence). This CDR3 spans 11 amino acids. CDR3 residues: CASSVTYRYTF. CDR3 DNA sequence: TGTGCCAGCAGCGTTACCTATCGCTACACCTTC.

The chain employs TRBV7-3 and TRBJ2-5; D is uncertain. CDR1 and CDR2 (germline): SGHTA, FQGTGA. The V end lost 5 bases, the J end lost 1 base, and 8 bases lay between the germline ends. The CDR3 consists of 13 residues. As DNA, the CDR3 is TGTGCCAGCAGCCCCACAGCCCAAGAGACCCAGTACTTC. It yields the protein CASSPTAQETQYF.

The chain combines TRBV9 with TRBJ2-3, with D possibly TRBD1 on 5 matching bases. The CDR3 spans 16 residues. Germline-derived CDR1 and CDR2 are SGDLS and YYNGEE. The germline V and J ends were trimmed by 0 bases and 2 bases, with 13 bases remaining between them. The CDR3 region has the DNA TGTGCCAGCAGCGTAGAGTCAGGGATAACCACAGATACGCAGTATTTT. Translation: CASSVESGITTDTQYF.

The CDR3 spells CASSGQVVYGYTF. CDR3 DNA sequence: TGTGCCAGCAGTGGACAGGTCGTCTATGGCTACACCTTC. The chain joins TRBV6-1 to TRBJ1-2, with D perhaps TRBD1 (6 bases). The CDR3 covers 13 residues. From germline, CDR1 is MNHNS and CDR2 SASEGT. Trimming stripped 4 bases from V and 4 bases from J, with 10 bases between.

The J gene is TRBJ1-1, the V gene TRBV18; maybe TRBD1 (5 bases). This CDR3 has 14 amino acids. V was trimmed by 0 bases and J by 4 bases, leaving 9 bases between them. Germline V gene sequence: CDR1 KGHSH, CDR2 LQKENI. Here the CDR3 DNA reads TGTGCCAGCTCACCACCCGGAGGGGCCACTGAAGCTTTCTTT. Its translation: CASSPPGGATEAFF.

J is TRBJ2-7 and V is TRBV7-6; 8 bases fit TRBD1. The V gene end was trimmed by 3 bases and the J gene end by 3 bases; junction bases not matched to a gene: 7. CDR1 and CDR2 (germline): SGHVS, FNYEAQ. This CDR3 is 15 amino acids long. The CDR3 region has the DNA TGTGCCAGCAGCTTGGGACAGGACCTGCACTACGAGCAGTACTTC. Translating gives CASSLGQDLHYEQYF.